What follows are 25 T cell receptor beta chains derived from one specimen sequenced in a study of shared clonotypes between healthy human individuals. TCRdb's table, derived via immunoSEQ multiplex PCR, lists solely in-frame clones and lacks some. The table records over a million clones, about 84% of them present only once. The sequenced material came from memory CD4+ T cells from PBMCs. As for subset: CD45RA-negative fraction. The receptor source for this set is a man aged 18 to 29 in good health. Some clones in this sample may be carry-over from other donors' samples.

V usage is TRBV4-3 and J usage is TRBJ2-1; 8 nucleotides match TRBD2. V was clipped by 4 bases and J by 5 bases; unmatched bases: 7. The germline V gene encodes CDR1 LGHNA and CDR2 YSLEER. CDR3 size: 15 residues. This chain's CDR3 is CASSPGGDYHNEQFF. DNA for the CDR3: TGCGCCAGCAGCCCGGGAGGGGACTACCACAATGAGCAGTTCTTC.

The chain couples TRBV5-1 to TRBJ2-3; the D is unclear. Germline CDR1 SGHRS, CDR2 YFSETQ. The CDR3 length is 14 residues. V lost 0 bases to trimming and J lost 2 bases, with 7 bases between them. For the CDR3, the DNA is TGCGCCAGCAGCTTGGCAACGGCCACAGATACGCAGTATTTT. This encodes CASSLATATDTQYF.

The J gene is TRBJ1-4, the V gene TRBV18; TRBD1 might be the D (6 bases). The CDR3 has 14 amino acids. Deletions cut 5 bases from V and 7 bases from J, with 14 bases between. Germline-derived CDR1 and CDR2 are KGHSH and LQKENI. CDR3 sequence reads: CASSEDSAGEKLFF. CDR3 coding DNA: TGTGCCAGCTCAGAGGACAGTGCCGGTGAAAAACTGTTTTTT.

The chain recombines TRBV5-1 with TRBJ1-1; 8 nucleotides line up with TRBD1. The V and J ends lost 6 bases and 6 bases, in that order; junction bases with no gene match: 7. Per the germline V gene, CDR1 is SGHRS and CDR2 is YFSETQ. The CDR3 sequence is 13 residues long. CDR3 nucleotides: TGCGCCAGCACCCCCGACAGGGGCGCTGAAGCTTTCTTT. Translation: CASTPDRGAEAFF.

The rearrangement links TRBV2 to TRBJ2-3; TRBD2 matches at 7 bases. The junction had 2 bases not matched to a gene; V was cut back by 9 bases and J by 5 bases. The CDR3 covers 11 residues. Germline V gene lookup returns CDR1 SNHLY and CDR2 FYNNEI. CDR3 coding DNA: TGTGCCAGAGCTAGCGGAGATACGCAGTATTTT. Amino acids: CARASGDTQYF. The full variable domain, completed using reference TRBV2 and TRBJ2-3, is EPEVTQTPSHQVTQMGQEVILRCVPISNHLYFYWYRQILGQKVEFLVSFYNNEISEKSEIFDDQFSVERPDGSNFTLKIRSTKLEDSAMYFCARASGDTQYFGPGTRLTVL.

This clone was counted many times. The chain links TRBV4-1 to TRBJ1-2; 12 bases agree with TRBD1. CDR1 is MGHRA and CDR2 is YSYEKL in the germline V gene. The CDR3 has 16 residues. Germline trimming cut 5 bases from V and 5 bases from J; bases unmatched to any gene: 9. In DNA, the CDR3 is TGCGCCAGCAGCAACTTGGGGACAGGGGGCAATTATGGCTACACCTTC. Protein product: CASSNLGTGGNYGYTF.

CDR3 loop: CASSERDRVIDEQFF. CDR3 nucleotide sequence: TGCGCCAGCAGTGAGAGGGACAGGGTAATCGATGAGCAGTTCTTC. The gene calls are TRBV10-1 and TRBJ2-1; TRBD1 agrees at 9 bases. Losses at the gene ends were 2 bases for V and 8 bases for J; bases not matched to a gene: 7. This CDR3 is built from 15 residues. Germline CDR1 reads WNHNN; CDR2 reads SYGVQD (reference sequence).

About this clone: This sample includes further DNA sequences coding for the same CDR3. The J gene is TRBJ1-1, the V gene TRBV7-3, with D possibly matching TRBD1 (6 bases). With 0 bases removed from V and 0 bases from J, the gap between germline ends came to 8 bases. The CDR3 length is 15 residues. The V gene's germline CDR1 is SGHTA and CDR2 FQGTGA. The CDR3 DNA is TGTGCCAGCAGCTTAACGGGGGGCCTGAACACTGAAGCTTTCTTT. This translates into CASSLTGGLNTEAFF.

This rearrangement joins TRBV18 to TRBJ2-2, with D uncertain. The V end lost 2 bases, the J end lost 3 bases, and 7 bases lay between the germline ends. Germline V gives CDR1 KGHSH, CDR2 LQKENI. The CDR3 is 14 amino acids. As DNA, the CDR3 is TGTGCCAGCTCACCATCCAGATACACCGGGGAGCTGTTTTTT. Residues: CASSPSRYTGELFF.

This CDR3 is CASTSGGDTQYF. Here the CDR3 DNA reads TGTGCCAGTACTTCAGGTGGGGATACGCAGTATTTT. V and J are TRBV19 and TRBJ2-3; D is undetermined. The CDR3 has 12 residues. Germline values: CDR1 LNHDA, CDR2 SQIVND (reference sequence). Trimming pared 7 bases from V and 6 bases from J, leaving 11 bases between.

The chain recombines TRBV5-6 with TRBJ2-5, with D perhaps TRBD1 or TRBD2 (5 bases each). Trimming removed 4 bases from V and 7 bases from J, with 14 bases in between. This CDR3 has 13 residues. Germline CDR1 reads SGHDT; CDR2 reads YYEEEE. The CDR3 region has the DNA TGTGCCAGCAGCGGACGTAGGGACGGGACCCAGTACTTC. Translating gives CASSGRRDGTQYF.

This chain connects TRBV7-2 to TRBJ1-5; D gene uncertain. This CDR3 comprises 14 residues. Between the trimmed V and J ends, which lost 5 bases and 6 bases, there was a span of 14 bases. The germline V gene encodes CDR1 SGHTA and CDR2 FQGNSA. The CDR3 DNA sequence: TGTGCCAGCAGCCTCTCTGTCTGGAGTCAGCCCCAGCATTTT. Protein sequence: CASSLSVWSQPQHF.

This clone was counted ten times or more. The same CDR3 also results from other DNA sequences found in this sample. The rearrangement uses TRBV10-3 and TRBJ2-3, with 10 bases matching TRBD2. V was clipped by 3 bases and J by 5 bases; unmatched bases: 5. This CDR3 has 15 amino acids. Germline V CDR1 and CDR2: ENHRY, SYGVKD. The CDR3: CAISELAGRLDTQYF. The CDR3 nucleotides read TGTGCCATCAGTGAACTAGCGGGAAGGTTAGATACGCAGTATTTT.

The CDR3, as DNA: TGTGCCAGCAGCCAACAGGGGGCTATAACAGATACGCAGTATTTT. Protein: CASSQQGAITDTQYF. This rearrangement joins TRBV7-3 to TRBJ2-3; the match to TRBD1 covers 9 bases. The J segment lost 3 bases and the V segment lost 5 bases, leaving 6 bases of the junction unmatched. This CDR3 contains 15 residues. Germline CDR1 SGHTA, CDR2 FQGTGA.

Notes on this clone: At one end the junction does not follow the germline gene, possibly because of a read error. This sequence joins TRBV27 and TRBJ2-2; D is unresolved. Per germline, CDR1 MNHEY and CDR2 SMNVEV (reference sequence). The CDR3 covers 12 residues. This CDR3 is CASSLSFGELFF. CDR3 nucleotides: TGTGCCAGCAGTCTATCTTTCGGGGAGCTGTTTTTT.

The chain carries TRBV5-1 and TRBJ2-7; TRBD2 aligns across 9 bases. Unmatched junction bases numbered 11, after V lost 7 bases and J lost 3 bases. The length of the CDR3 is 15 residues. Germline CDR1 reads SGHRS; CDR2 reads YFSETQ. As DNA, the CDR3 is TGCGCCAGCGCCCGGAGTAGCGGGGGAAACTACGAGCAGTACTTC. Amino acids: CASARSSGGNYEQYF.

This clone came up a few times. The CDR3 nucleotides read TGTGCCAGCAGATCTTCAGGGACCTCTAGCACAGATACGCAGTATTTT. Translated: CASRSSGTSSTDTQYF. The chain has TRBV28 and TRBJ2-3, with D perhaps matching TRBD1 or TRBD2 (5 bases each). The V end was cut by 6 bases, the J end by 0 bases, with 16 bases between. This CDR3 region has 16 residues. Germline lookup yields CDR1 MDHEN and CDR2 SYDVKM.

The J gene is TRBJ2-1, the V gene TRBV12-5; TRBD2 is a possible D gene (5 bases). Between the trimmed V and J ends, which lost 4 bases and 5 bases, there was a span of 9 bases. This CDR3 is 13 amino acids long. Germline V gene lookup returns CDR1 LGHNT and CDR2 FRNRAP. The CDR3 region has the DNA TGTGCTAGTGGTTCGGACTGGAACAATGAGCAGTTCTTC. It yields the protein CASGSDWNNEQFF.

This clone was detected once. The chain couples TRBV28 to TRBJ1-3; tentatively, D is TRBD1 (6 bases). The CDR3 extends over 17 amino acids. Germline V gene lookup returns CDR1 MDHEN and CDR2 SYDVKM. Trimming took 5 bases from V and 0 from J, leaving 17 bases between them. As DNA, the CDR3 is TGTGCCAGCAGTCTCCGTGGGGGGGCCAGCTCTGGAAACACCATATATTTT. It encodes CASSLRGGASSGNTIYF. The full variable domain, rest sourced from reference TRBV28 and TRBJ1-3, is DVKVTQSSRYLVKRTGEKVFLECVQDMDHENMFWYRQDPGLGLRLIYFSYDVKMKEKGDIPEGYSVSREKKERFSLILESASTNQTSMYLCASSLRGGASSGNTIYFGEGSWLTVV.

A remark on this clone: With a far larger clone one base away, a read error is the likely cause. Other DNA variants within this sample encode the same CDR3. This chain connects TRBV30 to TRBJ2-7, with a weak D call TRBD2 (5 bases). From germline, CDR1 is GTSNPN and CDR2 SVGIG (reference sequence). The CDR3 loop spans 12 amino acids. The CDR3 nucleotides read TGTGCTTGGAGTGTAACTAGCTACGAGCAGTACTTC. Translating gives CAWSVTSYEQYF.

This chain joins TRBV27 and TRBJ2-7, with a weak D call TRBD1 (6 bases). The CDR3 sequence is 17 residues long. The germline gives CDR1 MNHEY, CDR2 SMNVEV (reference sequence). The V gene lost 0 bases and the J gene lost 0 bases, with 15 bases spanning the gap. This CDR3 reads CASSLSIGDTYSYEQYF. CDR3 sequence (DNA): TGTGCCAGCAGTTTATCGATCGGGGACACCTACTCCTACGAGCAGTACTTC.

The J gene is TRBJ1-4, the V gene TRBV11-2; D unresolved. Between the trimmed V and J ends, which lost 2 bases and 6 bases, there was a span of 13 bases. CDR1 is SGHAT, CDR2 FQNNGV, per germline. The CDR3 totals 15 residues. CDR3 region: CASSLMSGADEKLFF. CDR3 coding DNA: TGTGCCAGCAGCTTAATGAGCGGAGCGGATGAAAAACTGTTTTTT.

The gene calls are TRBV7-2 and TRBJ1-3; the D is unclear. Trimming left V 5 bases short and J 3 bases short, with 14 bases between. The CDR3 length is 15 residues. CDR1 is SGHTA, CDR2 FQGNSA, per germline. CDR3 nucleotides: TGTGCCAGCAGCCAAGACCGAATGAGTGGAAACACCATATATTTT. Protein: CASSQDRMSGNTIYF.

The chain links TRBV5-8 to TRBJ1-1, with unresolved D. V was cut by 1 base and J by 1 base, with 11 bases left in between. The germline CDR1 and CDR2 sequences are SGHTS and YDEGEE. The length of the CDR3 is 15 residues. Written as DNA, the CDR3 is TGTGCCAGCAGCTTGCACAGTTCCCCGAACACTGAAGCTTTCTTT. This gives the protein CASSLHSSPNTEAFF.

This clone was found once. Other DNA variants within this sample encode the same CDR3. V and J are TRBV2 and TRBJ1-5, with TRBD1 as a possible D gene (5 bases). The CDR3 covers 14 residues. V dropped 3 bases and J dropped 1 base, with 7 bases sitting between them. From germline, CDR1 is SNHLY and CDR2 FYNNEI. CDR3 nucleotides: TGTGCCAGCAGTGAGACAGTAAGCAATCAGCCCCAGCATTTT. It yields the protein CASSETVSNQPQHF.